The entry below gives a single TCR beta chain sequence along with its context. The sample originates from a study of T-cell memory formation after mild COVID-19. Via MiXCR, TCRdb re-called the 5' RACE reads, giving one row per CDR3 protein. The sample comprises 200,000 or so distinct CDR3 sequences, roughly 17% of which are singletons, and approximately 2.1% rests with the top ten. Per germline, CDR1 MGHDK and CDR2 SYGVNS. Trimming cost V 4 bases and J 6 bases; bases outside gene matches: 12. The CDR3 runs to 17 residues. The sequencing input was PBMCs or a T cell subset sorted from them (not recorded which). The TCR originated in an adult woman who had mild COVID-19 (a few samples of this study predate the infection). Cell type and time point are not known. V usage is TRBV25-1 and J usage is TRBJ2-3; 11 nucleotides match TRBD1. The CDR3 DNA is TGTGCCAGCAGTGGCAACTCGTCCCGGGACAGGGGGGATACGCAGTATTTT. It yields the protein CASSGNSSRDRGDTQYF.